This entry lists 32 T cell receptor beta chains sequenced from one sample in a study of T cell responses to AZD1222 COVID-19 vaccine. Assay used: immunoSEQ multiplex PCR; TCRdb lists only in-frame clones, some missing. This table has 120,000 to 150,000 clones, about 89% appearing once. The sequences come from peripheral blood, collected 28 days after the second dose of the MenACWY control vaccine. Receptors were obtained from an adult who received the MenACWY meningococcal vaccine as a control.

The chain joins TRBV18 to TRBJ2-2; 9 bases align to TRBD1. Germline V gene lookup returns CDR1 KGHSH and CDR2 LQKENI. This CDR3 is 18 amino acids long. J was trimmed by 2 bases and V by 3 bases; bases with no gene match: 10. As DNA, the CDR3 is TGTGCCAGCTCACCGAGACCCCTGACAGGGGGAAACACCGGGGAGCTGTTTTTT. Encoded protein: CASSPRPLTGGNTGELFF. Filled out from reference TRBV18 and TRBJ2-2, the complete variable domain reads NAGVMQNPRHLVRRRGQEARLRCSPMKGHSHVYWYRQLPEEGLKFMVYLQKENIIDESGMPKERFSAEFPKEGPSILRIQQVVRGDSAAYFCASSPRPLTGGNTGELFFGEGSRLTVL.

The V call is TRBV4-3, the J call TRBJ2-1; weak D call: TRBD2 (5 bases). The V and J ends lost 3 bases and 8 bases respectively, with 14 bases between them. There are 14 residues in the CDR3. CDR1 LGHNA and CDR2 YSLEER come from the germline V gene. The CDR3 region has the DNA TGCGCCAGCAGCCAGGAGGCAAGGTCGGATGAGCAGTTCTTC. It is translated as CASSQEARSDEQFF.

The J gene is TRBJ2-1, the V gene TRBV7-2; 9 nucleotides align to TRBD1. The CDR3 runs 16 residues. Germline CDR1 reads SGHTA; CDR2 reads FQGNSA. With 1 base clipped from V and 5 bases from J, the junction kept 6 bases outside the gene matches. The CDR3 reads CASSLEGQGEDNEQFF. The CDR3 DNA follows: TGTGCCAGCAGCTTAGAGGGACAGGGTGAGGACAATGAGCAGTTCTTC.

The chain couples TRBV28 to TRBJ1-2; D remains ambiguous. With 6 bases removed from V and 2 bases from J, the gap between germline ends came to 13 bases. This CDR3 has 14 residues. Germline CDR1 is MDHEN and CDR2 is SYDVKM. The CDR3 here is CASRSRQANYGYTF. Written as DNA, the CDR3 is TGTGCCAGCAGGAGCCGGCAGGCGAACTATGGCTACACCTTC.

The genes are TRBV2 and TRBJ1-5; D unclear. The CDR3 contains 15 residues. Germline-derived CDR1 and CDR2 are SNHLY and FYNNEI. V was shortened by 4 bases and J by 4 bases, with 14 bases between the two germline ends. CDR3 protein: CASSVGSDKNQPQHF. For the CDR3, the DNA is TGTGCCAGCAGTGTGGGCAGCGATAAGAATCAGCCCCAGCATTTT.

J is TRBJ1-5 and V is TRBV28; 8 nucleotides align to TRBD1. This CDR3 comprises 15 residues. V lost 4 bases, J lost 2 bases, and 4 bases stayed unmatched. Germline V gene data show CDR1 as MDHEN and CDR2 as SYDVKM. The CDR3 DNA follows: TGTGCCAGCAGTTCTCCGGGACAGGGCAATCAGCCCCAGCATTTT. Encoded protein: CASSSPGQGNQPQHF.

The chain joins TRBV7-9 to TRBJ1-2; 8 nucleotides agree with TRBD1. CDR1 is SEHNR and CDR2 is FQNEAQ in the germline V gene (reference sequence). The CDR3 sequence is 14 residues long. V shed 4 bases, J shed 1 base, and the junction held 2 bases outside the gene matches. CDR3 sequence (DNA): TGTGCCAGCAGCTACGGACAGGGTAACTATGGCTACACCTTC. As protein: CASSYGQGNYGYTF.

V usage is TRBV3-1 (or the pseudogene TRBV3-2) and J usage is TRBJ2-7, with D uncertain. V lost 3 bases, J lost 5 bases, and 8 bases lay in between. Germline CDR1 LGHDT, CDR2 YNNKEL (reference sequence). The CDR3 spans 12 residues. The CDR3: CASSQKRHEQYF. CDR3 DNA sequence: TGTGCCAGCAGCCAGAAGCGCCACGAGCAGTACTTC.

The CDR3 DNA reads as TGTGCCAGCAGTTTATGGGGGGGACTACAAACGTCCAATGAGCAGTTCTTC. Its protein is CASSLWGGLQTSNEQFF. This rearrangement joins TRBV28 to TRBJ2-1, with TRBD2 identical over 7 bases. The J segment lost 6 bases and the V segment lost 0 bases, leaving 11 bases of the junction unmatched. CDR1 is MDHEN, CDR2 SYDVKM, per germline. The CDR3 contains 17 residues.

This clone was detected a few times. The chain uses TRBV3-1 (or the pseudogene TRBV3-2) and TRBJ1-4; D is unresolved. CDR1 and CDR2 from the germline V gene are LGHDT and YNNKEL (reference sequence). V lost 1 base to trimming and J lost 0 bases, with 12 bases between them. CDR3 length: 17 amino acids. The CDR3 DNA follows: TGTGCCAGCAGCCAAGTGTCGGGGATCGCAACTAATGAAAAACTGTTTTTT. Protein: CASSQVSGIATNEKLFF.

V is TRBV7-9 and J is TRBJ2-7, with 9 positions matching TRBD1. V was clipped by 0 bases and J by 6 bases; unmatched bases: 6. CDR1 and CDR2 (germline): SEHNR, FQNEAQ (reference sequence). The CDR3 extends over 15 amino acids. In DNA, the CDR3 is TGTGCCAGCAGCTTAGCGGTTGGACAGGGGATCGAGCAGTACTTC. Protein product: CASSLAVGQGIEQYF.

The rearrangement uses TRBV5-4 and TRBJ2-2; either TRBD1 or TRBD2 may fit D (8 bases each). Per germline, CDR1 SGHNT and CDR2 YYREEE (reference sequence). This CDR3 contains 14 residues. Between the trimmed V and J ends, which lost 5 bases and 7 bases, there was a span of 15 bases. The CDR3 nucleotides read TGTGCCAGCAGTTTAGCGGGACAGGTCGGGGAGCTGTTTTTT. The encoded protein is CASSLAGQVGELFF. The whole variable domain, remainder taken from reference TRBV5-4 and TRBJ2-2, is ETGVTQSPTHLIKTRGQQVTLRCSSQSGHNTVSWYQQALGQGPQFIFQYYREEENGRGNFPPRFSGLQFPNYSSELNVNALELDDSALYLCASSLAGQVGELFFGEGSRLTVL.

Only one count was recorded for this clone. The rearrangement joins TRBV7-2 to TRBJ2-1; TRBD2 agrees at 9 bases. This CDR3 has 16 amino acids. Germline loops: CDR1 SGHTA, CDR2 FQGNSA. Trimming removed 5 bases from V and 3 bases from J; junction bases left unmatched: 8. The CDR3 loop reads CASSPRAGGNYNEQFF. The CDR3 bases are TGTGCCAGCAGCCCGAGAGCGGGGGGAAACTACAATGAGCAGTTCTTC.

The CDR3 region is CASSKEGGGQQHNSPLHF. As DNA, the CDR3 is TGTGCCAGCAGCAAAGAAGGAGGGGGACAGCAGCATAATTCACCCCTCCACTTT. The V call is TRBV21-1, the J call TRBJ1-6; the DNA was not compared with TRBD1, the D call given in the table. TRBV21-1 is reported as a pseudogene. The CDR3 is made up of 18 amino acids.

The gene calls are TRBV6-5 and TRBJ2-1; no definite D call. CDR3 size: 13 residues. From germline, CDR1 is MNHEY and CDR2 SVGAGI. The V gene lost 5 bases and the J gene lost 0 bases, with 5 bases spanning the gap. CDR3 sequence (DNA): TGTGCCAGCAGTCAAAGCTCCTACAATGAGCAGTTCTTC. Protein product: CASSQSSYNEQFF.

The chain links TRBV29-1 to TRBJ2-7; no reliable D call. V lost 4 bases and J lost 6, with 10 bases in between. The CDR3 sequence is 11 residues long. Germline V gives CDR1 SQVTM, CDR2 ANQGSEA. CDR3: CSVGLAVEQYF. The DNA of the CDR3 is TGCAGCGTTGGGTTGGCGGTCGAGCAGTACTTC.

The J gene is TRBJ1-4, the V gene TRBV5-1; D possibly corresponds to TRBD1 (6 bases). The CDR3 has 13 amino acids. Germline-derived CDR1 and CDR2 are SGHRS and YFSETQ. Trimming took off 4 bases at V and 8 bases at J, with 12 bases between the two ends. The CDR3: CASSRGENEKLFF. In DNA, the CDR3 is TGCGCCAGCAGCAGGGGGGAGAACGAAAAACTGTTTTTT.

This sequence joins TRBV6-5 and TRBJ1-5; 11 bases agree with TRBD1. The germline CDR1 and CDR2 sequences are MNHEY and SVGAGI. This CDR3 comprises 14 residues. J was trimmed by 6 bases and V by 8 bases; bases with no gene match: 6. The CDR3 region is CASAGQGVVQPQHF. The CDR3 DNA sequence: TGTGCCAGCGCGGGACAGGGGGTAGTTCAGCCCCAGCATTTT.

The rearrangement uses TRBV19 and TRBJ1-1; 10 nucleotides agree with TRBD1. The junction had 13 bases not matched to a gene; V was cut back by 4 bases and J by 5 bases. CDR1 and CDR2 from the germline V gene are LNHDA and SQIVND (reference sequence). The CDR3 runs 17 residues. The CDR3 DNA sequence: TGTGCCAGTAGTAAAGAACAAAATCCGGGACAGGGGACTGAAGCTTTCTTT. It translates to CASSKEQNPGQGTEAFF.

V gene TRBV5-6 combines with J gene TRBJ1-4; tentatively, D is TRBD1 (5 bases). This CDR3 is built from 13 residues. V was clipped by 1 base and J by 7 bases, with 8 bases between them. Germline assignment: CDR1 SGHDT and CDR2 YYEEEE. CDR3 DNA sequence: TGTGCCAGCAGCTTGTCAGGGACTGAAAAACTGTTTTTT. As protein: CASSLSGTEKLFF.

This clone was picked up one time. The V and J genes are TRBV7-2 and TRBJ1-5; 7 bases agree with TRBD1. Germline CDR1 reads SGHTA; CDR2 reads FQGNSA. Trimming removed 2 bases from V and 1 base from J; junction bases left unmatched: 5. This CDR3 has 16 amino acids. Here the CDR3 reads CASSLFGQESNQPQHF. The CDR3 region has the DNA TGTGCCAGCAGCTTATTTGGACAGGAGAGCAATCAGCCCCAGCATTTT.

The chain recombines TRBV7-9 with TRBJ2-5; 7 nucleotides line up with TRBD1. Germline CDR1 and CDR2: SEHNR and FQNEAQ (reference sequence). This CDR3 is built from 15 residues. V shed 5 bases and J 5 bases; nucleotides not matched to a gene: 11. CDR3: CASSDRDSGSETQYF. CDR3 nucleotides: TGTGCCAGCAGCGACCGGGACAGTGGTTCGGAGACCCAGTACTTC.

CDR3 residues: CAWSDRGTSPLHF. CDR3 sequence (DNA): TGTGCCTGGAGTGACAGGGGGACTTCACCCCTCCACTTT. The genes are TRBV30 and TRBJ1-6; 8 nucleotides line up with TRBD1. V lost 1 base and J lost 9; bases outside the gene matches: 2. The CDR3 consists of 13 residues. Germline-derived CDR1 and CDR2 are GTSNPN and SVGIG (reference sequence).

The chain recombines TRBV5-8 with TRBJ2-2; TRBD1 agrees at 9 bases. V trimming: 2 bases; J trimming: 3 bases; junction bases outside the gene matches: 5. Germline V gene sequence: CDR1 SGHTS, CDR2 YDEGEE. This CDR3 has 16 residues. DNA for the CDR3: TGTGCCAGCAGCTTCCACAGGGGGCCGGACACCGGGGAGCTGTTTTTT. It encodes CASSFHRGPDTGELFF. Supplemented by reference TRBV5-8 and TRBJ2-2, the full variable domain reads EAGVTQSPTHLIKTRGQQATLRCSPISGHTSVYWYQQALGLGLQFLLWYDEGEERNRGNFPPRFSGRQFPNYSSELNVNALELEDSALYLCASSFHRGPDTGELFFGEGSRLTVL.

The CDR3 region has the DNA TGTGCCAGCCGAGCCTATAGCAATCAGCCCCAGCATTTT. Its protein is CASRAYSNQPQHF. V and J are TRBV28 and TRBJ1-5; D unresolved. Germline CDR1 and CDR2: MDHEN and SYDVKM. With 8 bases removed from V and 0 bases from J, the gap between germline ends came to 8 bases. There are 13 residues in the CDR3.

This sequence joins TRBV27 and TRBJ2-1, with 11 bases that match TRBD2. Germline V lookup: CDR1 MNHEY, CDR2 SMNVEV (reference sequence). The CDR3 length is 16 residues. V was clipped by 6 bases and J by 4 bases; unmatched bases: 8. CDR3 nucleotide sequence: TGTGCCAGCAGCTCCCCAGGACTAGCGGGTTACAATGAGCAGTTCTTC. As protein: CASSSPGLAGYNEQFF.

This rearrangement joins TRBV10-3 to TRBJ1-5; D is unclear. The germline CDR1 and CDR2 sequences are ENHRY and SYGVKD. The CDR3 contains 15 residues. Trimming removed 5 bases at V and 0 bases at J, with 11 bases between. The CDR3 coding sequence is TGTGCCATCAGTATGACAAGTAATAGCAATCAGCCCCAGCATTTT. As protein: CAISMTSNSNQPQHF.

CDR3 sequence (DNA): TGCGCCAGCAGCCAAGCTAGCGGGGGACATCAAGATACGCAGTATTTT. It translates to CASSQASGGHQDTQYF. This chain connects TRBV4-1 to TRBJ2-3, with 10 bases lining up with TRBD2. This CDR3 comprises 16 residues. V gave up 1 base and J gave up 5 bases; unmatched junction bases: 6. Germline V gene lookup returns CDR1 MGHRA and CDR2 YSYEKL.

The J gene is TRBJ2-7, the V gene TRBV6-1, with D hard to call. This CDR3 comprises 16 residues. The V end lost 2 bases, the J end lost 0 bases, and 14 bases lay between the germline ends. Germline lookup yields CDR1 MNHNS and CDR2 SASEGT. The CDR3 spells CASSENGGVPSYEQYF. CDR3 DNA sequence: TGTGCCAGCAGTGAAAACGGTGGGGTCCCCTCCTACGAGCAGTACTTC.

The chain recombines TRBV6-5 with TRBJ2-7; D unclear. The CDR3 extends over 13 amino acids. Germline assignment: CDR1 MNHEY and CDR2 SVGAGI. The V end was cut by 0 bases, the J end by 6 bases, with 9 bases between. CDR3 sequence: CASSYSGPTEQYF. Written as DNA, the CDR3 is TGTGCCAGCAGTTACTCGGGTCCGACCGAGCAGTACTTC.

The genes are TRBV6-2 or TRBV6-3 and TRBJ2-2; 8 bases align to TRBD1. The V gene end was trimmed by 5 bases and the J gene end by 0 bases; junction bases not matched to a gene: 5. Germline V lookup: CDR1 MNHEY, CDR2 SVGEGT. The CDR3 runs 16 residues. In DNA form, the CDR3 reads TGTGCCAGCAGTAGGACAGGGAAGACGAACACCGGGGAGCTGTTTTTT. Protein sequence: CASSRTGKTNTGELFF.

The table lists this clone with a count of one. The chain recombines TRBV2 with TRBJ2-7; D is ambiguous. This CDR3 has 14 residues. The germline gives CDR1 SNHLY, CDR2 FYNNEI. Between the trimmed V and J ends, which lost 0 bases and 1 base, there was a span of 7 bases. The CDR3 coding sequence is TGTGCCAGCAGTGAAGCTGGTCAGTCCTACGAGCAGTACTTC. Its translation: CASSEAGQSYEQYF.